The text below deals with one T cell receptor beta chain. In the authors' workflow: Nucleated cell counts were estimated from reference gene primer amplification. Produced via immunoSEQ multiplex PCR; TCRdb's table is partial and in-frame only. For V, J and clone size, that table is used; D and trimming come from the DNA. The sample lists tens of thousands of clones, roughly 84% occurring once. This specimen belongs to a study of blood T cell repertoires in COVID-19. The overall study: The United States, Italy and Spain were the sources of the acute and convalescent COVID-19 samples. Nucleic acid was either cDNA or gDNA, and it came from T cells, B-cell-depleted T cells, or PBMCs.

V lost 6 bases and J lost 6, with 18 bases in between. CDR3 length: 15 residues. Germline V gene lookup returns CDR1 MNHEY and CDR2 SMNVEV (reference sequence). Sample: peripheral blood. This TCR was sampled from an older woman with acute or convalescent COVID-19. The chain couples TRBV27 to TRBJ2-1; D is possibly TRBD2 (5 bases). CDR3 sequence: CASSLTRLRGNEQFF. CDR3 DNA sequence: TGTGCCAGCAGCCTTACAAGACTCCGGGGCAATGAGCAGTTCTTC.